What follows describes a single TCR beta chain. The sample is drawn from a study of blood T cell repertoires in COVID-19. In the study overall: Acute and convalescent COVID-19 samples came from the United States, Italy and Spain.

CDR1 is SNHLY, CDR2 FYNNEI, per germline. J was trimmed by 2 bases and V by 6 bases; bases with no gene match: 6. CDR3 size: 15 residues. The table came from immunoSEQ multiplex PCR; TCRdb's copy has only in-frame clones and leaves some out. This table has under 70,000 clones, roughly 84% appearing once. The V and J genes are TRBV2 and TRBJ2-7; 11 bases line up with TRBD2. This receptor was identified in a woman aged 80 or older with active or convalescent COVID-19. Source material: peripheral blood. Written as DNA, the CDR3 is TGTGCCAGCAGGTGGGGACTAGCGGAAACCTACGAGCAGTACTTC. It specifies CASRWGLAETYEQYF.